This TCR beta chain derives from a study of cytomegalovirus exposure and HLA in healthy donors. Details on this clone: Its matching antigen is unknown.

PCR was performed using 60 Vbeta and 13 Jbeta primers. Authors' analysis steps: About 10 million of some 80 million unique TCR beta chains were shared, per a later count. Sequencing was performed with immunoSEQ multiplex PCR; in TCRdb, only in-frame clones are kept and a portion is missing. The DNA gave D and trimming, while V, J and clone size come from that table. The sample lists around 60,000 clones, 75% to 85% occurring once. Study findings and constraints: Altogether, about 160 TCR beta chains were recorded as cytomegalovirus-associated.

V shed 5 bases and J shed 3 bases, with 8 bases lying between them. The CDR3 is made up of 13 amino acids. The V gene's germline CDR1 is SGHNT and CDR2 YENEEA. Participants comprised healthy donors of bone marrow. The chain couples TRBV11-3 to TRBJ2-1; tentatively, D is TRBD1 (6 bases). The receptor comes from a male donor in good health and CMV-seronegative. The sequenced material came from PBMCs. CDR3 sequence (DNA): TGTGCCAGCAGCCTGGGACACTACAATGAGCAGTTCTTC. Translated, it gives CASSLGHYNEQFF. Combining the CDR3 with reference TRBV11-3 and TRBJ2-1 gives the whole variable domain EAGVVQSPRYKIIEKKQPVAFWCNPISGHNTLYWYLQNLGQGPELLIRYENEEAVDDSQLPKDRFSAERLKGVDSTLKIQPAELGDSAVYLCASSLGHYNEQFFGPGTRLTVL.